This TCR beta chain was obtained from a study of cytomegalovirus exposure and HLA in healthy donors. This clone was counted a single time. V gave up 1 base and J gave up 5 bases, with 12 bases separating them. Germline loops: CDR1 LNHDA, CDR2 SQIVND (reference sequence). This CDR3 is 14 amino acids long. 60 Vbeta and 13 Jbeta primers were used in PCR. TCRdb keeps only in-frame clones here, not all; method: immunoSEQ multiplex PCR. The table shows a few hundred thousand clones, with approximately 84% occurring only once. The receptor's source is a woman aged 40 to 55 in good health and CMV-seronegative. The chain uses TRBV19 and TRBJ2-7; TRBD1 might be the D (6 bases). Sequencing used PBMCs. The CDR3 coding sequence is TGTGCCAGTAGTATAGGAACAGGGCGCCACGAGCAGTACTTC. Translated, it gives CASSIGTGRHEQYF.